A single sample gave rise to the 8 T cell receptor beta chains below, sequenced in a study of T cell responses to AZD1222 COVID-19 vaccine. TCRdb's copy holds only in-frame clones and misses some; the assay was immunoSEQ multiplex PCR. Of nearly 110,000 clones in the sample, approximately 90% are singletons; the top ten hold around 4.4%. Here the sequenced sample was peripheral blood, taken on day 0 of AZD1222 vaccination. All receptors derive from an adult in good health.

The V gene is TRBV5-1, the J gene TRBJ2-5, with 13 bases lining up with TRBD2. The CDR3 is 16 residues long. Germline V lookup: CDR1 SGHRS, CDR2 YFSETQ. J lost 1 base, V lost 0 bases, and 0 bases had no gene match. CDR3 amino acids: CASSLGTSGGQETQYF. As DNA, the CDR3 is TGCGCCAGCAGCTTGGGGACTAGCGGGGGCCAAGAGACCCAGTACTTC.

V is TRBV6-5 and J is TRBJ1-2; no definite D call. The germline V and J ends were trimmed by 4 bases and 2 bases, with 8 bases remaining between them. Germline V gene sequence: CDR1 MNHEY, CDR2 SVGAGI. This CDR3 comprises 13 residues. CDR3 sequence reads: CASSSNLNYGYTF. CDR3 bases: TGTGCCAGCAGTTCCAATTTAAACTATGGCTACACCTTC.

This chain joins TRBV5-4 and TRBJ2-5; 7 bases align to TRBD1. This CDR3 is 13 amino acids long. Germline V CDR1 and CDR2: SGHNT, YYREEE (reference sequence). V lost 5 bases to trimming and J lost 3 bases; unmatched junction nucleotides: 4. CDR3: CASRFGTEETQYF. CDR3 DNA: TGTGCCAGCAGATTTGGGACAGAAGAGACCCAGTACTTC.

The chain combines TRBV5-4 with TRBJ1-4, with 7 bases fitting TRBD1. The ends lost 5 bases at V and 8 bases at J; junction bases unmatched: 9. The CDR3 runs 14 residues. Germline V gene sequence: CDR1 SGHNT, CDR2 YYREEE (reference sequence). In nucleotides, the CDR3 is TGTGCCAGCAGTTTGACAGGGAATGGCGAAAAACTGTTTTTT. This encodes CASSLTGNGEKLFF. Together with reference TRBV5-4 and TRBJ1-4, the CDR3 gives the full variable domain: ETGVTQSPTHLIKTRGQQVTLRCSSQSGHNTVSWYQQALGQGPQFIFQYYREEENGRGNFPPRFSGLQFPNYSSELNVNALELDDSALYLCASSLTGNGEKLFFGSGTQLSVL.

This rearrangement joins TRBV25-1 to TRBJ1-4; no clear D. Trimming cost V 3 bases and J 10 bases, with 18 bases left between them. CDR3 length: 15 amino acids. CDR1 and CDR2 from the germline V gene are MGHDK and SYGVNS. The CDR3 sequence: CASSEASSLAGKLFF. In DNA form, the CDR3 reads TGTGCCAGCAGTGAGGCAAGCTCCTTGGCTGGAAAACTGTTTTTT.

Only one count was recorded for this clone. The chain links TRBV7-2 to TRBJ2-1; D is perhaps TRBD1 or TRBD2 (7 bases each). CDR1 SGHTA and CDR2 FQGNSA come from the germline V gene. The V and J ends lost 5 bases and 7 bases respectively, with 12 bases between them. CDR3 size: 13 residues. In DNA form, the CDR3 reads TGTGCCAGCAGCGTTCAGGGGGGGAATGAGCAGTTCTTC. Translated: CASSVQGGNEQFF.

The chain combines TRBV3-1 (or the pseudogene TRBV3-2) with TRBJ1-5; D gene ambiguous. V lost 1 base to trimming and J lost 0 bases, with 10 bases between them. From germline, CDR1 is LGHDT and CDR2 YNNKEL (reference sequence). The CDR3 loop spans 16 amino acids. The CDR3 DNA reads TGTGCCAGCAGCCAAGGCAGTGGATATAGCAATCAGCCCCAGCATTTT. This codes for CASSQGSGYSNQPQHF.

The V call is TRBV6-2 or TRBV6-3, the J call TRBJ1-2; TRBD1 matches 8 bases. V was pared by 5 bases and J by 6 bases, with 8 bases of the junction left unmatched. In germline, CDR1 is MNHEY, CDR2 SVGEGT. The CDR3 is 14 residues long. The CDR3 spells CASSEDREIHGYTF. In DNA form, the CDR3 reads TGTGCCAGCAGTGAGGACAGGGAGATCCATGGCTACACCTTC.